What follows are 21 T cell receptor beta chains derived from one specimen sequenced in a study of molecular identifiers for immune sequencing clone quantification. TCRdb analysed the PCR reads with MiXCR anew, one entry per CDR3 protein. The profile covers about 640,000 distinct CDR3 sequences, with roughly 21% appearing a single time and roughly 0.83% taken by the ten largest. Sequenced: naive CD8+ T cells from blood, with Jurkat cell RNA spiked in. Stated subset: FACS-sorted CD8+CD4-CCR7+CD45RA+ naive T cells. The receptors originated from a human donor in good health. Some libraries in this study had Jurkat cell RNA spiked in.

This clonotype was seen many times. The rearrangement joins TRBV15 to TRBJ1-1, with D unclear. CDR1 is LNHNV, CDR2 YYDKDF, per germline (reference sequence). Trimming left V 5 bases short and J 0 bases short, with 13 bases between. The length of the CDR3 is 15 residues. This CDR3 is CATSGRASMNTEAFF. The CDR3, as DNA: TGTGCCACCAGCGGACGAGCGTCGATGAACACTGAAGCTTTCTTT.

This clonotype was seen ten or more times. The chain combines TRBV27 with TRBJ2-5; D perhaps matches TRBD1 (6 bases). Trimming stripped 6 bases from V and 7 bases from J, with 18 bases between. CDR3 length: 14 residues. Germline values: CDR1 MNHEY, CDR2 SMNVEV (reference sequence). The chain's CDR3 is CASREQTGAWTQYF. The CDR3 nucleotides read TGTGCCAGCAGGGAGCAGACAGGAGCTTGGACCCAGTACTTC.

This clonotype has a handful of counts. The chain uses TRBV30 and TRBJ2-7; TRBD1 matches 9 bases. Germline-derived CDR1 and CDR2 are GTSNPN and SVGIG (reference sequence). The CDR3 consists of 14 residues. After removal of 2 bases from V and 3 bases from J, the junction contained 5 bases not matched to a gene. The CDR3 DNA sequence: TGTGCCTGGAGTCCAGGACAGGGGCGCTACGAGCAGTACTTC. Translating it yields CAWSPGQGRYEQYF.

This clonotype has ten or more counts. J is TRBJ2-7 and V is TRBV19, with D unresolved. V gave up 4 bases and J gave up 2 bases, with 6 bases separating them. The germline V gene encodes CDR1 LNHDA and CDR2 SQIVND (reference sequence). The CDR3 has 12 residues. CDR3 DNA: TGTGCCAGTAGTACCGGAACCTACGAGCAGTACTTC. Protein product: CASSTGTYEQYF. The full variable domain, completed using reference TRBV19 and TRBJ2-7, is DGGITQSPKYLFRKEGQNVTLSCEQNLNHDAMYWYRQDPGQGLRLIYYSQIVNDFQKGDIAEGYSVSREKKESFPLTVTSAQKNPTAFYLCASSTGTYEQYFGPGTRLTVT.

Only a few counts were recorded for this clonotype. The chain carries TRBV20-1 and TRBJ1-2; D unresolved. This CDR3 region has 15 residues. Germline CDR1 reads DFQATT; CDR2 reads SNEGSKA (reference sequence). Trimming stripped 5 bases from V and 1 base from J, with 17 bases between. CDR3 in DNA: TGCAGTGCTCCGATTGACGGTGCCTATAACTATGGCTACACCTTC. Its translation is CSAPIDGAYNYGYTF.

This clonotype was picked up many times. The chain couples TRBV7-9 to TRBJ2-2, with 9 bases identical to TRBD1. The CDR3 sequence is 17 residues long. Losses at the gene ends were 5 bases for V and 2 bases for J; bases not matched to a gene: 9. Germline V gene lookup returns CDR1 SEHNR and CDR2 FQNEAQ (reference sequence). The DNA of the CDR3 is TGTGCCAGCAGCCCAATAACGGGACAGGGTAACACCGGGGAGCTGTTTTTT. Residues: CASSPITGQGNTGELFF.

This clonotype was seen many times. The CDR3 loop reads CASSPPGGNEQFF. The DNA for the CDR3 is TGTGCCAGCAGTCCGCCGGGGGGCAATGAGCAGTTCTTC. This chain uses TRBV12-3 or TRBV12-4 with TRBJ2-1; 7 nucleotides agree with TRBD2. The CDR3 runs 13 residues. V lost 5 bases, J lost 6 bases, and 4 bases stayed unmatched.

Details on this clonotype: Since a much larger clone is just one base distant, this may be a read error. The CDR3 region is CASSPPGSRDERYF. The DNA for the CDR3 is TGTGCCAGCTCACCGCCCGGGTCTCGGGACGAGCGGTACTTC. The chain recombines TRBV18 with TRBJ2-7; D could derive from TRBD1 or TRBD2 (5 bases each). The germline V gene has CDR1 KGHSH and CDR2 LQKENI. This CDR3 comprises 14 residues.

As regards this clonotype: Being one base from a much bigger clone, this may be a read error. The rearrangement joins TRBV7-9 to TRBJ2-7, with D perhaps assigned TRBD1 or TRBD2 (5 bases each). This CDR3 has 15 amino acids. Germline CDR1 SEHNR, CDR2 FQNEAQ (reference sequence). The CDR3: CASSPPGPESMEQCF. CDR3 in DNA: TGTGCCAGCAGTCCCCCGGGACCGGAAAGTATGGAGCAGTGCTTC.

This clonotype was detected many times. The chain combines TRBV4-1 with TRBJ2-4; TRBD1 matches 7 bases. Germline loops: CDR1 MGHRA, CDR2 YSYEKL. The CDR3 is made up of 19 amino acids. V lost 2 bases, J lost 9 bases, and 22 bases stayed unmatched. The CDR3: CASSQLPTGQSLAYSIQYF. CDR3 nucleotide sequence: TGCGCCAGCAGCCAACTCCCGACAGGGCAGTCTCTCGCGTATAGCATTCAGTACTTC.

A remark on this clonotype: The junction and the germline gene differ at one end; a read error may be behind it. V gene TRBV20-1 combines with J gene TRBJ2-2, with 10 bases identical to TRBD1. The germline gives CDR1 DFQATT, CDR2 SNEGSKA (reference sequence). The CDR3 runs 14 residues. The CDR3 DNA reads TGCAGTACTAGGGGACAGGGGTTAACCGGGGAGCTGTTTTTT. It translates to CSTRGQGLTGELFF.

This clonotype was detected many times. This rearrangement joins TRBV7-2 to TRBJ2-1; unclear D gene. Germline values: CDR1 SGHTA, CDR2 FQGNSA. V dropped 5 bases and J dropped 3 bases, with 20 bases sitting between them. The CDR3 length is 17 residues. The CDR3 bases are TGTGCCAGCAGCGAACGCTTTACTCTTACCTACTACAATGAGCAGTTCTTC. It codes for CASSERFTLTYYNEQFF.

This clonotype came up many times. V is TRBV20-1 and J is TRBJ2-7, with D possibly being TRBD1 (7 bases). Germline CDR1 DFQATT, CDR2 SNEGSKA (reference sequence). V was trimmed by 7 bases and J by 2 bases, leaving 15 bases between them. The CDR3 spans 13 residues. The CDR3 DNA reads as TGCAGTGTTACAGGGGACTTTACCTACGAGCAGTACTTC. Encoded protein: CSVTGDFTYEQYF.

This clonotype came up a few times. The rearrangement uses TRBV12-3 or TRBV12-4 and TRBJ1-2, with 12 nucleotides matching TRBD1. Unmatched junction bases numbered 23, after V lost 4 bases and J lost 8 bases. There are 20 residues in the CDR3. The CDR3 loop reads CASSSTPVPQPGQGAGGYTF. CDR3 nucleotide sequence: TGTGCCAGCAGTTCCACGCCAGTCCCACAACCGGGACAGGGGGCAGGCGGCTACACCTTC.

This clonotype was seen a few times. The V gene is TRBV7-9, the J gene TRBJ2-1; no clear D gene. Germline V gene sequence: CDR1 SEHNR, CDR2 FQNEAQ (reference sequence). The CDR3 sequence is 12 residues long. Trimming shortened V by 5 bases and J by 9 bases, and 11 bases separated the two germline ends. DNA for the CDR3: TGTGCCAGCAGCCTTAGTTTTGGTGAGCAGTTCTTC. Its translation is CASSLSFGEQFF.

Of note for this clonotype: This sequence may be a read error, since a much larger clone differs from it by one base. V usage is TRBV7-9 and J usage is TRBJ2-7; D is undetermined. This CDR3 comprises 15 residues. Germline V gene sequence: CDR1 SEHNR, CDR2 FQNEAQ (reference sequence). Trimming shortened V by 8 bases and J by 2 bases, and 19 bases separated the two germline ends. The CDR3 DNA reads TGTGCCAGCGGCTCGGGCCCGGACGGAACCTACGAGCAGTACTTC. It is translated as CASGSGPDGTYEQYF. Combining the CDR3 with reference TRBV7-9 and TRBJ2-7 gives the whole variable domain DTGVSQNPRHKITKRGQNVTFRCDPISEHNRLYWYRQTLGQGPEFLTYFQNEAQLEKSRLLSDRFSAERPKGSFSTLEIQRTEQGDSAMYLCASGSGPDGTYEQYFGPGTRLTVT.

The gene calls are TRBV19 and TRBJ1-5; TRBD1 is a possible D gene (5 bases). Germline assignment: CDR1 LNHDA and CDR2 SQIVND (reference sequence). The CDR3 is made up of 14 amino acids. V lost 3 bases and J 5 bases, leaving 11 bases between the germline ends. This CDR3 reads CASSIPGRDQPQHF. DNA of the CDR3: TGTGCCAGTAGTATCCCAGGGCGAGATCAGCCCCAGCATTTT. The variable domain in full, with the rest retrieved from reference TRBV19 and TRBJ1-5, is DGGITQSPKYLFRKEGQNVTLSCEQNLNHDAMYWYRQDPGQGLRLIYYSQIVNDFQKGDIAEGYSVSREKKESFPLTVTSAQKNPTAFYLCASSIPGRDQPQHFGDGTRLSIL.

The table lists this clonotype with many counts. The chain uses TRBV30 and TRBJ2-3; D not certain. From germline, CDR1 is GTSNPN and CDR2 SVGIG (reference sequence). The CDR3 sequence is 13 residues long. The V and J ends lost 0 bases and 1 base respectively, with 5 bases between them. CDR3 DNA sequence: TGTGCCTGGAGTGTACTCCGCACAGATACGCAGTATTTT. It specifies CAWSVLRTDTQYF.

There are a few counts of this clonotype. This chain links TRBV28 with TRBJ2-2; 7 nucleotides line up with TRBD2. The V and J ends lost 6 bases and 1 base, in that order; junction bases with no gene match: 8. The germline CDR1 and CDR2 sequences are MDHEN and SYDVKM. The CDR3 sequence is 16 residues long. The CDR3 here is CASSPGAGLNTGELFF. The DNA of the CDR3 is TGTGCCAGCAGCCCCGGAGCGGGATTGAACACCGGGGAGCTGTTTTTT.

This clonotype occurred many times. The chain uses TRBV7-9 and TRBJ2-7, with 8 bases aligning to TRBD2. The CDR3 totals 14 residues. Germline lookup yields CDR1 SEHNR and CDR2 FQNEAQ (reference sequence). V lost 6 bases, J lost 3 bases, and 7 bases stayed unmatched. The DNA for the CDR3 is TGTGCCAGCAGACCGGGACTAGGTCTCTACGAGCAGTACTTC. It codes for CASRPGLGLYEQYF.

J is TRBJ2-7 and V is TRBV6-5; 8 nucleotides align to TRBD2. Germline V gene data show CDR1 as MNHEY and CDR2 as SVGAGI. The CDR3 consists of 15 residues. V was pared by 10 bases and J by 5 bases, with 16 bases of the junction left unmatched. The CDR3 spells CANRSRAREANEQYF. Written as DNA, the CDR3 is TGTGCCAACAGGAGTCGGGCGCGGGAGGCCAACGAGCAGTACTTC.